This is a list of T cell receptor beta chains from one sample in a study of Ad26.COV2.S vaccination and SARS-CoV-2 variants. Only in-frame clones appear in the TCRdb table, and some are missing; sequencing was by immunoSEQ multiplex PCR. The sample shows around 320,000 clones, 87% of them seen only once. This specimen consisted of peripheral blood, obtained in a trial of Ad26.COV2.S vaccine versus placebo. The receptors come from a person aged 18-65 years who received the Ad26.COV2.S COVID-19 vaccine or a placebo. Each CDR3 is given with its conserved first and last residue. The order of the fields is V gene, D gene, clone size, J gene, CDR3 protein, CDR3 DNA. D genes are given only for firm matches. Clone size, where shown, is once, few, many, or a class for clones that have expanded.

v_gene: TRBV6-2/TRBV6-3; d_gene: -; abundance: few; j_gene: TRBJ2-2; CDR3aa: CASSYSGQWSGELFF; CDR3nt: TGTGCCAGCAGTTACTCAGGCCAATGGTCCGGGGAGCTGTTTTTT
v_gene: TRBV4-1; d_gene: TRBD1; abundance: -; j_gene: TRBJ2-7; CDR3aa: CASSQDLRDRGSFLDEQYF; CDR3nt: TGCGCCAGCAGCCAAGATCTTCGGGACAGGGGATCCTTTCTCGACGAGCAGTACTTC
v_gene: TRBV19; d_gene: TRBD1; abundance: -; j_gene: TRBJ1-1; CDR3aa: CASSVGQGAFGTEAFF; CDR3nt: TGTGCCAGTAGTGTAGGACAGGGGGCTTTTGGCACTGAAGCTTTCTTT
v_gene: TRBV5-1; d_gene: -; abundance: -; j_gene: TRBJ1-6; CDR3aa: CASSLARIYKNSPLHF; CDR3nt: TGCGCCAGCAGCTTGGCCAGGATATACAAAAATTCACCCCTCCACTTT
v_gene: TRBV7-9; d_gene: -; abundance: -; j_gene: TRBJ1-2; CDR3aa: CATWTGKYTF; CDR3nt: TGTGCCACCTGGACCGGGAAATACACCTTC
v_gene: TRBV27; d_gene: -; abundance: -; j_gene: TRBJ1-4; CDR3aa: CASSLWAQANGDEKLFF; CDR3nt: TGTGCCAGCAGTTTATGGGCCCAAGCTAACGGAGATGAAAAACTGTTTTTT
v_gene: TRBV5-1; d_gene: -; abundance: -; j_gene: TRBJ2-1; CDR3aa: CASSFPGDYNEQFF; CDR3nt: TGCGCCAGCAGCTTCCCAGGGGACTACAATGAGCAGTTCTTC
v_gene: TRBV11-3; d_gene: -; abundance: few; j_gene: TRBJ2-3; CDR3aa: CASGWGSADTQYF; CDR3nt: TGTGCCAGCGGTTGGGGATCGGCAGATACGCAGTATTTT
v_gene: TRBV5-3; d_gene: -; abundance: -; j_gene: TRBJ1-1; CDR3aa: CARRFTEAFF; CDR3nt: TGTGCCAGAAGGTTCACTGAAGCTTTCTTT
v_gene: TRBV27; d_gene: TRBD1; abundance: once; j_gene: TRBJ2-7; CDR3aa: CASSLSAGAGGNEQYF; CDR3nt: TGTGCCAGCAGTTTATCGGCCGGGGCAGGGGGCAACGAGCAGTACTTC
v_gene: TRBV4-3; d_gene: -; abundance: -; j_gene: TRBJ2-2; CDR3aa: CASSQDPGVNTGELFF; CDR3nt: TGCGCCAGCAGCCAAGATCCAGGGGTCAACACCGGGGAGCTGTTTTTT
v_gene: TRBV5-8; d_gene: TRBD2; abundance: once; j_gene: TRBJ2-7; CDR3aa: CASSPNQPPLAGSTYEQYF; CDR3nt: TGTGCCAGCAGCCCGAACCAACCCCCCCTAGCGGGGTCAACCTACGAGCAGTACTTC
v_gene: TRBV10-3; d_gene: -; abundance: -; j_gene: TRBJ1-5; CDR3aa: CAISDLLDFNQPQHF; CDR3nt: TGTGCCATCAGCGACCTCCTGGACTTCAATCAGCCCCAGCATTTT
v_gene: TRBV5-1; d_gene: -; abundance: -; j_gene: TRBJ1-3; CDR3aa: CASSPWESSGNTIYF; CDR3nt: TGCGCCAGCAGCCCCTGGGAGAGCTCTGGAAACACCATATATTTT
v_gene: TRBV29-1; d_gene: -; abundance: -; j_gene: TRBJ2-3; CDR3aa: CSVEDRGRGGDTQYF; CDR3nt: TGCAGCGTTGAAGATCGCGGCAGGGGGGGAGATACGCAGTATTTT
v_gene: TRBV6-1; d_gene: -; abundance: -; j_gene: TRBJ2-7; CDR3aa: CASSDKWGSYEQYF; CDR3nt: TGTGCCAGCAGTGACAAGTGGGGATCCTACGAGCAGTACTTC
v_gene: TRBV7-6; d_gene: -; abundance: -; j_gene: TRBJ2-1; CDR3aa: CASSWGSTPNEQFF; CDR3nt: TGTGCCAGCAGCTGGGGGTCAACCCCGAATGAGCAGTTCTTC
v_gene: TRBV9; d_gene: -; abundance: -; j_gene: TRBJ1-5; CDR3aa: CASSDGQSNQPQHF; CDR3nt: TGTGCCAGCAGCGATGGACAGAGCAATCAGCCCCAGCATTTT
v_gene: TRBV30; d_gene: -; abundance: many; j_gene: TRBJ1-2; CDR3aa: CAWRQVFYGYTF; CDR3nt: TGTGCCTGGCGACAGGTCTTCTATGGCTACACCTTC
v_gene: TRBV7-8; d_gene: -; abundance: -; j_gene: TRBJ2-7; CDR3aa: CASSQRQRVSSYEQYF; CDR3nt: TGTGCCAGCAGCCAAAGGCAGCGGGTTAGCTCCTACGAGCAGTACTTC
v_gene: TRBV11-3; d_gene: -; abundance: -; j_gene: TRBJ2-2; CDR3aa: CASSPWGTPGELFF; CDR3nt: TGTGCCAGCAGCCCCTGGGGGACGCCCGGGGAGCTGTTTTTT
v_gene: TRBV4-3; d_gene: -; abundance: few; j_gene: TRBJ2-2; CDR3aa: CASSQRTPPHTGELFF; CDR3nt: TGCGCCAGCAGCCAAAGGACCCCCCCACACACCGGGGAGCTGTTTTTT
v_gene: TRBV7-9; d_gene: -; abundance: once; j_gene: TRBJ1-2; CDR3aa: CASSLAEGRDYTF; CDR3nt: TGTGCCAGCAGCTTAGCGGAGGGCAGAGACTACACCTTC
v_gene: TRBV18; d_gene: -; abundance: once; j_gene: TRBJ2-3; CDR3aa: CASSPAGPSSTDTQYF; CDR3nt: TGTGCCAGCTCACCAGCGGGGCCGTCTAGCACAGATACGCAGTATTTT
v_gene: TRBV5-1; d_gene: -; abundance: -; j_gene: TRBJ1-1; CDR3aa: CASSPRGETEAFF; CDR3nt: TGCGCCAGCAGTCCGAGGGGGGAGACTGAAGCTTTCTTT
v_gene: TRBV29-1; d_gene: -; abundance: -; j_gene: TRBJ2-1; CDR3aa: CSVEDSDEQFF; CDR3nt: TGCAGCGTTGAAGATTCTGATGAGCAGTTCTTC
v_gene: TRBV6-5; d_gene: -; abundance: -; j_gene: TRBJ1-4; CDR3aa: CASSYSVGSTNEKLFF; CDR3nt: TGTGCCAGCAGTTACTCGGTTGGATCAACTAATGAAAAACTGTTTTTT
v_gene: TRBV4-3; d_gene: -; abundance: -; j_gene: TRBJ1-5; CDR3aa: CASSQDRAQPQHF; CDR3nt: TGCGCCAGCAGCCAAGACAGGGCTCAGCCCCAGCATTTT
v_gene: TRBV7-9; d_gene: TRBD1; abundance: -; j_gene: TRBJ2-7; CDR3aa: CASSTRPDRGSYEQYF; CDR3nt: TGTGCCAGCAGCACCCGACCGGACAGGGGGTCCTACGAGCAGTACTTC
v_gene: TRBV5-1; d_gene: TRBD1; abundance: -; j_gene: TRBJ2-1; CDR3aa: CASSGDRGPYNEQFF; CDR3nt: TGCGCCAGCAGCGGGGACAGGGGCCCCTACAATGAGCAGTTCTTC
v_gene: TRBV27; d_gene: TRBD2; abundance: -; j_gene: TRBJ2-7; CDR3aa: CASSPRSGGAYEQYF; CDR3nt: TGTGCCAGCAGTCCCCGAAGCGGGGGGGCCTACGAGCAGTACTTC
v_gene: TRBV4-2; d_gene: TRBD2; abundance: -; j_gene: TRBJ2-1; CDR3aa: CASSLQRGGLGNEQFF; CDR3nt: TGTGCCAGCAGCCTGCAGCGGGGGGGCCTGGGGAATGAGCAGTTCTTC
v_gene: TRBV5-6; d_gene: -; abundance: -; j_gene: TRBJ2-7; CDR3aa: CASSLGPQIPLYEQYF; CDR3nt: TGTGCCAGCAGCCTAGGGCCACAGATCCCTCTCTACGAGCAGTACTTC
v_gene: TRBV27; d_gene: TRBD1; abundance: once; j_gene: TRBJ2-6; CDR3aa: CASSPRQGGANVLTF; CDR3nt: TGTGCCAGCAGTCCCCGACAGGGGGGGGCCAACGTCCTGACTTTC
v_gene: TRBV11-3; d_gene: TRBD1; abundance: -; j_gene: TRBJ2-7; CDR3aa: CASRYDRGRQEQYF; CDR3nt: TGTGCCAGCAGATATGACAGGGGGCGTCAGGAGCAGTACTTC
v_gene: TRBV9; d_gene: -; abundance: many; j_gene: TRBJ1-6; CDR3aa: CASSPGSSSYNSPLHF; CDR3nt: TGTGCCAGCAGCCCAGGGTCAAGCTCCTATAATTCACCCCTCCACTTT
v_gene: TRBV4-1; d_gene: -; abundance: -; j_gene: TRBJ1-1; CDR3aa: CASSQVGGTEAFF; CDR3nt: TGCGCCAGCAGCCAAGTAGGGGGGACTGAAGCTTTCTTT
v_gene: TRBV10-3; d_gene: -; abundance: -; j_gene: TRBJ1-1; CDR3aa: CAIAGPTVTEAFF; CDR3nt: TGTGCCATCGCCGGGCCAACAGTAACTGAAGCTTTCTTT
v_gene: TRBV4-2; d_gene: TRBD2; abundance: -; j_gene: TRBJ2-5; CDR3aa: CASSRPGGRETQYF; CDR3nt: TGTGCCAGCAGCCGCCCGGGGGGGCGGGAGACCCAGTACTTC
v_gene: TRBV29-1; d_gene: TRBD2; abundance: -; j_gene: TRBJ2-3; CDR3aa: CSVRPGLAADTQYF; CDR3nt: TGCAGCGTTCGCCCTGGACTAGCGGCAGATACGCAGTATTTT
v_gene: TRBV11-1; d_gene: -; abundance: few; j_gene: TRBJ1-2; CDR3aa: CASSLGAQGYGYTF; CDR3nt: TGTGCCAGCAGCTTGGGGGCGCAGGGCTATGGCTACACCTTC
v_gene: TRBV4-1; d_gene: -; abundance: -; j_gene: TRBJ2-7; CDR3aa: CASSLTSSYEQYF; CDR3nt: TGCGCCAGCAGCCTCACGAGCTCCTACGAGCAGTACTTC
v_gene: TRBV11-2; d_gene: TRBD1; abundance: -; j_gene: TRBJ1-2; CDR3aa: CASSSGGTGVLWGYTF; CDR3nt: TGTGCCAGCAGCTCCGGCGGGACAGGGGTCTTATGGGGCTACACCTTC
v_gene: TRBV5-1; d_gene: -; abundance: -; j_gene: TRBJ2-7; CDR3aa: CASSLTDSSYEQYF; CDR3nt: TGCGCCAGCAGCTTGACAGATTCCTCCTACGAGCAGTACTTC
v_gene: TRBV27; d_gene: -; abundance: -; j_gene: TRBJ2-5; CDR3aa: CARGGETQYF; CDR3nt: TGTGCCAGGGGTGGTGAGACCCAGTACTTC
v_gene: TRBV24-1; d_gene: -; abundance: -; j_gene: TRBJ2-3; CDR3aa: CATSDSMGTDTQYF; CDR3nt: TGTGCCACCAGTGATTCGATGGGCACAGATACGCAGTATTTT
v_gene: TRBV9; d_gene: -; abundance: -; j_gene: TRBJ1-3; CDR3aa: CASSVDEISGNTIYF; CDR3nt: TGTGCCAGCAGCGTAGATGAGATCTCTGGAAACACCATATATTTT
v_gene: TRBV12-2; d_gene: -; abundance: -; j_gene: TRBJ1-3; CDR3aa: CASRLRDRGVLGNTIYF; CDR3nt: TGTGCAAGTCGCTTACGGGACAGGGGTGTGTTAGGAAACACCATATATTTT
v_gene: TRBV2; d_gene: -; abundance: -; j_gene: TRBJ1-4; CDR3aa: CASKGDSNEKLFF; CDR3nt: TGTGCCAGCAAGGGGGACTCTAATGAAAAACTGTTTTTT
v_gene: TRBV12-3/TRBV12-4; d_gene: -; abundance: -; j_gene: TRBJ1-2; CDR3aa: CASSSGSYGYTF; CDR3nt: TGTGCCAGCAGCTCAGGGTCCTATGGCTACACCTTC
v_gene: TRBV6-4; d_gene: -; abundance: once; j_gene: TRBJ1-5; CDR3aa: CASSKYWGSNQPQHF; CDR3nt: TGTGCCAGCAGCAAATACTGGGGAAGCAATCAGCCCCAGCATTTT
v_gene: TRBV20-1; d_gene: -; abundance: -; j_gene: TRBJ1-3; CDR3aa: CSASGALSGNTIYF; CDR3nt: TGCAGTGCTAGTGGTGCCCTCTCTGGAAACACCATATATTTT
v_gene: TRBV5-1; d_gene: TRBD1; abundance: -; j_gene: TRBJ1-2; CDR3aa: CASSFGDSLVVGYTF; CDR3nt: TGCGCCAGCAGCTTTGGGGACAGCCTTGTGGTGGGCTACACCTTC